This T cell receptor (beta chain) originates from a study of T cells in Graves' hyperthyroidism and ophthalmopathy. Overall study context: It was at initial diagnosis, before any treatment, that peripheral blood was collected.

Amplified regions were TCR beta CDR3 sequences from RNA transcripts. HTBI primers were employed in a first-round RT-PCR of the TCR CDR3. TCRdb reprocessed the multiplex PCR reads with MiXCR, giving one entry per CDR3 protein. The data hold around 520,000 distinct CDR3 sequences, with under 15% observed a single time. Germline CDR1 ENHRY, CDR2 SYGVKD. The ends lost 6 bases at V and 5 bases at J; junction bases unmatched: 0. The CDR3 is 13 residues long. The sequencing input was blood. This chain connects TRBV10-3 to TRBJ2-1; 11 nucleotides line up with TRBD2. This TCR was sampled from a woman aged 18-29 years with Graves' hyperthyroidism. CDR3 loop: CAIRGLADNEQFF. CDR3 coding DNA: TGTGCCATCAGGGGACTAGCGGACAATGAGCAGTTCTTC.